The 18 T cell receptor beta chains listed next were all sequenced from one sample in a study of regulatory T cells in long-lasting Graves disease. Documented time point: persistent/refractory GD, antithyroid drugs over 5 years with positive TRAb. RNA from PBMCs was the source of the TCR library. Sequencing libraries for TCR beta were prepared with iRepertoire HTBI primers and Arm-PCR of CDR3 regions. In TCRdb, the multiplex PCR reads were re-called with MiXCR into one record per CDR3 protein. The top ten clones hold roughly 50% of a sample with roughly 300,000 distinct CDR3 sequences, roughly 21% of them seen once. The source was peripheral blood mononuclear cells (PBMCs), collected when the disease was refractory, from a patient treated with antithyroid drugs. The receptors were gathered from a female donor with Graves disease.

The rearrangement links TRBV20-1 to TRBJ2-5; tentative D call: TRBD1 (6 bases). The J call is uncertain, as TRBJ2-1 better fits the DNA end. Per germline, CDR1 DFQATT and CDR2 SNEGSKA (reference sequence). The CDR3 extends over 17 amino acids. The CDR3 protein is CSATIRQTGDAFNEQFF. CDR3 sequence (DNA): TGCAGTGCTACTATCCGTCAGACAGGCGACGCTTTCAATGAGCAGTTCTTC.

This clonotype has just one count. This sequence may be a read error, since a much larger clone differs from it by one base. The chain combines TRBV6-5 with TRBJ2-7, with D possibly being TRBD1 or TRBD2 (5 bases each). The CDR3 is 18 amino acids. Germline V gene sequence: CDR1 MNHEY, CDR2 SVGAGI. Trimming stripped 2 bases from V and 3 bases from J, with 23 bases between. The CDR3 region has the DNA TGTGCCAGCAGTTACGGACCAGAGAGTAGAGGGACCCGCTACGAGCAGTACTTC. It specifies CASSYGPESRGTRYEQYF.

This clonotype was observed at least ten times. This rearrangement joins TRBV11-1 to TRBJ2-5; maybe TRBD1 (6 bases). The CDR3 is made up of 14 amino acids. Per the germline V gene, CDR1 is SGHAT and CDR2 is FQDESV (reference sequence). V lost 4 bases and J lost 5, with 14 bases in between. CDR3 sequence: CASSYGWGQETQYF. The DNA of the CDR3 is TGTGCCAGCAGCTATGGGTGGGGGCAGGAGACCCAGTACTTC.

To note about this clonotype: This sequence may be a read error, since a much larger clone differs from it by one base. The CDR3 DNA reads as TGTGCCACCGACTCGGGACAGAACTATGGCTACACCTTC. It encodes CATDSGQNYGYTF. The chain carries TRBV27 and TRBJ1-2; 7 bases are shared with TRBD1. Germline values: CDR1 MNHEY, CDR2 SMNVEV (reference sequence). V trimming: 10 bases; J trimming: 2 bases; junction bases outside the gene matches: 7. The CDR3 is 13 amino acids.

The table lists this clonotype with a few counts. V and J are TRBV4-1 and TRBJ1-2, with D maybe TRBD1 (5 bases). V was pared by 0 bases and J by 5 bases, with 13 bases between. There are 15 residues in the CDR3. Germline V gene data show CDR1 as MGHRA and CDR2 as YSYEKL. CDR3 sequence (DNA): TGCGCCAGCAGCCAAGAACGTCCAGGGTTTTATGGCTACACCTTC. As protein: CASSQERPGFYGYTF.

The sample holds a few counts of this clonotype. The J gene is TRBJ2-4, the V gene TRBV4-2, with unresolved D. The germline V and J ends were trimmed by 4 bases and 5 bases, with 12 bases remaining between them. The CDR3 has 14 residues. Germline V gene sequence: CDR1 LGHNA, CDR2 YNFKEQ. CDR3 in DNA: TGTGCCAGCAGCCTCGAAGGAACCGAAAACATTCAGTACTTC. Protein product: CASSLEGTENIQYF.

J is TRBJ2-7 and V is TRBV6-1; D not resolved. Germline V gene data show CDR1 as MNHNS and CDR2 as SASEGT. The CDR3 spans 13 residues. Trimming left V 6 bases short and J 6 bases short, with 15 bases between. CDR3 nucleotide sequence: TGTGCCAGCAGATCCAGACTCTGGACCGAGCAGTACTTC. Translated, it gives CASRSRLWTEQYF.

There are many counts of this clonotype. The chain carries TRBV7-8 and TRBJ1-5, with a tentative D call TRBD1 (6 bases). This CDR3 comprises 16 residues. Looked up from germline, CDR1 is SGHVS and CDR2 is FQNEAQ. The V gene lost 2 bases and the J gene lost 7 bases, with 18 bases spanning the gap. CDR3 loop: CASSLRVIGGGQPQHF. CDR3 DNA: TGTGCCAGCAGCTTAAGGGTGATTGGGGGCGGACAGCCCCAGCATTTT.

The rearrangement joins TRBV29-1 to TRBJ2-7; D remains unclear. The germline gives CDR1 SQVTM, CDR2 ANQGSEA. V was shortened by 3 bases and J by 4 bases, with 7 bases between the two germline ends. This CDR3 is 11 amino acids long. CDR3 sequence (DNA): TGCAGCGTTGAGACGGATTACGAGCAGTACTTC. Protein product: CSVETDYEQYF.

This sequence joins TRBV5-5 and TRBJ2-2; a weak D match, TRBD1 (5 bases). Deletions cut 1 base from V and 1 base from J, with 11 bases between. CDR1 is SGHKS, CDR2 YYEKEE, per germline (reference sequence). This CDR3 is 16 amino acids long. The CDR3 DNA reads as TGTGCCAGCAGCTTGTGGGGTCAGGGGAACACCGGGGAGCTGTTTTTT. It encodes CASSLWGQGNTGELFF.

This chain links TRBV5-1 with TRBJ1-4; D unclear. Germline CDR1 reads SGHRS; CDR2 reads YFSETQ. Between the trimmed V and J ends, which lost 5 bases and 2 bases, there was a span of 10 bases. CDR3 length: 14 amino acids. Here the CDR3 reads CASRRAYTNEKLFF. The CDR3 DNA follows: TGCGCCAGCAGAAGGGCGTACACTAATGAAAAACTGTTTTTT.

This clonotype appeared a few times. V gene TRBV14 combines with J gene TRBJ2-2; possible D gene TRBD2, 6 bases. The CDR3 is made up of 20 amino acids. V gave up 3 bases and J gave up 0 bases, with 23 bases separating them. Germline CDR1 SGHDN, CDR2 FVKESK. Written as DNA, the CDR3 is TGTGCCAGCAGCCATGGTCCGGGACTGAGCGGGTTCACGAACACCGGGGAGCTGTTTTTT. This encodes CASSHGPGLSGFTNTGELFF.

On this clonotype itself: The germline gene is not matched at one end of the junction; a read error may be the cause. The rearrangement joins TRBV6-1 to TRBJ2-3, with 7 bases matching TRBD2. Germline CDR1 reads MNHNS; CDR2 reads SASEGT. There are 14 residues in the CDR3. In DNA, the CDR3 is TGTGCCAGCAGACCTGGCGGGAGCATAGATACGCAGTATTTT. As protein: CASRPGGSIDTQYF.

The table lists this clonotype with many counts. V and J are TRBV27 and TRBJ1-1; D is ambiguous. Germline V gene sequence: CDR1 MNHEY, CDR2 SMNVEV (reference sequence). With 5 bases removed from V and 8 bases from J, the gap between germline ends came to 18 bases. CDR3 length: 14 amino acids. The CDR3 sequence is CASSVYSTSVEAFF. The DNA of the CDR3 is TGTGCCAGCAGTGTTTACTCGACGTCGGTGGAAGCTTTCTTT.

A remark on this clonotype: This could be a read error, since a much larger clone is one nucleotide away. This chain joins TRBV7-2 and TRBJ1-1; D call uncertain. Germline assignment: CDR1 SGHTA and CDR2 FQGNSA. The CDR3 sequence is 12 residues long. Here the CDR3 reads CASRSQNTEALF. In nucleotides, the CDR3 is TGTGCCAGCAGGTCTCAGAACACTGAAGCTCTCTTT.

The chain recombines TRBV7-2 with TRBJ2-1; TRBD2 might be the D (6 bases). Germline V gene data show CDR1 as SGHTA and CDR2 as FQGNSA. This CDR3 contains 18 residues. V was clipped by 1 base and J by 1 base, with 17 bases between them. In DNA, the CDR3 is TGTGCCAGCAGCTTAGGGTTTGGGGCGGGAAATTCCTACAATGAGCAGTTCTTC. Translated, it gives CASSLGFGAGNSYNEQFF.

This clonotype occurred a few times. The chain has TRBV20-1 and TRBJ1-1, with D unresolved. Trimming took 3 bases from V and 0 from J, leaving 8 bases between them. The CDR3 has 13 residues. Germline loops: CDR1 DFQATT, CDR2 SNEGSKA (reference sequence). The CDR3 region is CSASQGLNTEAFF. In DNA form, the CDR3 reads TGCAGTGCTAGTCAAGGGCTGAACACTGAAGCTTTCTTT.

CDR3 residues: CASSPQDSSYNEQFF. CDR3 DNA sequence: TGTGCCAGCTCACCACAGGACAGCTCCTACAATGAGCAGTTCTTC. J is TRBJ2-1 and V is TRBV18; maybe TRBD1 (6 bases). The CDR3 covers 15 residues. Trimming took 1 base from V and 0 from J, leaving 7 bases between them. Germline V gives CDR1 KGHSH, CDR2 LQKENI.